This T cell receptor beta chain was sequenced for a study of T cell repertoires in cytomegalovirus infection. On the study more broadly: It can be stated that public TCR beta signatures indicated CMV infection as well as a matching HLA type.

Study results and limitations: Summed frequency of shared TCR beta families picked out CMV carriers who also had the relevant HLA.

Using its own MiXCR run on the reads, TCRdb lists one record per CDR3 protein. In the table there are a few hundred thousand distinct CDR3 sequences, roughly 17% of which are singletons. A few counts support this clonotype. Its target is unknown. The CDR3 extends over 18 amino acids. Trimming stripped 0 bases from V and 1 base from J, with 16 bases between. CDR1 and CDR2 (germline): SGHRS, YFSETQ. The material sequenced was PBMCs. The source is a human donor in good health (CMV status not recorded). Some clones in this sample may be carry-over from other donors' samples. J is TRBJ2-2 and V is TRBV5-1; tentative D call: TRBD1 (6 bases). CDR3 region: CASSLDGWGRQNTGELFF. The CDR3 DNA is TGCGCCAGCAGCTTGGACGGTTGGGGGCGGCAGAACACCGGGGAGCTGTTTTTT.